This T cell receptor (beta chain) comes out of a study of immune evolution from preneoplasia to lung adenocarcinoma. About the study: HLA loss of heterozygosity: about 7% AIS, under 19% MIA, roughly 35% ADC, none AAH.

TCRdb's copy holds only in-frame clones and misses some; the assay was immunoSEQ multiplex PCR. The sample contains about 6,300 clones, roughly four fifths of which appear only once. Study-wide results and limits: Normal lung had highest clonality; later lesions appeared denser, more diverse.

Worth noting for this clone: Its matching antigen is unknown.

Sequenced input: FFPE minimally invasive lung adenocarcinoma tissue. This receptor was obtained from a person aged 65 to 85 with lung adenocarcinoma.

The CDR3 loop is CASSQVDLVSYNEQFF. CDR3 sequence (DNA): TGCGCCAGCAGCCAGGTAGATCTCGTCTCCTACAATGAGCAGTTCTTC. This sequence joins TRBV4-1 and TRBJ2-1; D uncertain. Germline assignment: CDR1 MGHRA and CDR2 YSYEKL. The CDR3 is 16 residues long. The V gene lost 3 bases and the J gene lost 0 bases, with 12 bases spanning the gap.